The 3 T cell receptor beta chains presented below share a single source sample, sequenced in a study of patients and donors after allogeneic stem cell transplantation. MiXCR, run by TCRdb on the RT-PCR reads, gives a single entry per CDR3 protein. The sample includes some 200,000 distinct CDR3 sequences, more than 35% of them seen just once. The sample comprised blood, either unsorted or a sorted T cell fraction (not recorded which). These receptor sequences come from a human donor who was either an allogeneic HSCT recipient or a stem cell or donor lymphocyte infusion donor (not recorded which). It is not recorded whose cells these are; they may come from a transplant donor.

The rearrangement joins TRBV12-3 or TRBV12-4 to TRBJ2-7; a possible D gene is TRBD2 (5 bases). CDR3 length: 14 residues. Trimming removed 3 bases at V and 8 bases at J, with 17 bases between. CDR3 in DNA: TGTGCCAGCAGTTTGACGACTCAGGTCGGGAAGCAGTACTTC. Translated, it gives CASSLTTQVGKQYF.

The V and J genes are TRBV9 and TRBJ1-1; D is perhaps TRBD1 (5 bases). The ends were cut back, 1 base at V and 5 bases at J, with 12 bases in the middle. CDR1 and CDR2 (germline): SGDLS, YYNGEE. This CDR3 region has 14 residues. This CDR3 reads CASSVTPWGTEAFF. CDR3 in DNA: TGTGCCAGCAGCGTAACGCCGTGGGGGACTGAAGCTTTCTTT.

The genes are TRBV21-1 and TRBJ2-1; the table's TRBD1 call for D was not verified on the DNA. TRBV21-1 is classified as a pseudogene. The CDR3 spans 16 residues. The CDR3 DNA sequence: TGTGCCAGCATCAACCCGGACTTGCTGTCCTACAATGAGCAGTTCTTC. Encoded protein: CASINPDLLSYNEQFF.